The TCR beta chain described here comes from a study of tumor-infiltrating lymphocytes in primary liver carcinoma. A remark on this clonotype: A junction end diverges from the germline sequence, so it may reflect a read error.

The source material, about 18-31 mg of unsorted bulk tissue, was used to co-extract RNA and DNA. Subjects presented with primary liver carcinoma managed by surgical resection. Starting material of about 480 ng total RNA yielded TCR beta cDNA via a constant-region primer. Each TCR beta library was derived from three nested multiplex PCR rounds that employed slightly modified ARM-PCR. Each of the first two PCR rounds ran approximately 9 cycles with TRBV1-TRBV30 forward and C-beta reverse primers. TCRdb redid the calling of the multiplex PCR reads with MiXCR, one entry per CDR3 protein. The repertoire consists of about 74,000 distinct CDR3 sequences, with roughly 69% occurring once and the leading ten covering roughly 25%. CDR1 is MNHNY, CDR2 SVGAGI, per germline (reference sequence). CDR3 length: 12 amino acids.

V usage is TRBV6-6 and J usage is TRBJ2-5, with unresolved D. Sequencing was carried out using liver tumor tissue from sampling region 4. As to subset: tumor region T4, right-lateral pole. This receptor was taken from a man aged 40-49 years with primary liver carcinoma and hepatitis B virus infection. In DNA, the CDR3 is TGTGCCAGTAGTTTGGTAGAAGAGGCTCAGTACTTC. Encoded protein: CASSLVEEAQYF.